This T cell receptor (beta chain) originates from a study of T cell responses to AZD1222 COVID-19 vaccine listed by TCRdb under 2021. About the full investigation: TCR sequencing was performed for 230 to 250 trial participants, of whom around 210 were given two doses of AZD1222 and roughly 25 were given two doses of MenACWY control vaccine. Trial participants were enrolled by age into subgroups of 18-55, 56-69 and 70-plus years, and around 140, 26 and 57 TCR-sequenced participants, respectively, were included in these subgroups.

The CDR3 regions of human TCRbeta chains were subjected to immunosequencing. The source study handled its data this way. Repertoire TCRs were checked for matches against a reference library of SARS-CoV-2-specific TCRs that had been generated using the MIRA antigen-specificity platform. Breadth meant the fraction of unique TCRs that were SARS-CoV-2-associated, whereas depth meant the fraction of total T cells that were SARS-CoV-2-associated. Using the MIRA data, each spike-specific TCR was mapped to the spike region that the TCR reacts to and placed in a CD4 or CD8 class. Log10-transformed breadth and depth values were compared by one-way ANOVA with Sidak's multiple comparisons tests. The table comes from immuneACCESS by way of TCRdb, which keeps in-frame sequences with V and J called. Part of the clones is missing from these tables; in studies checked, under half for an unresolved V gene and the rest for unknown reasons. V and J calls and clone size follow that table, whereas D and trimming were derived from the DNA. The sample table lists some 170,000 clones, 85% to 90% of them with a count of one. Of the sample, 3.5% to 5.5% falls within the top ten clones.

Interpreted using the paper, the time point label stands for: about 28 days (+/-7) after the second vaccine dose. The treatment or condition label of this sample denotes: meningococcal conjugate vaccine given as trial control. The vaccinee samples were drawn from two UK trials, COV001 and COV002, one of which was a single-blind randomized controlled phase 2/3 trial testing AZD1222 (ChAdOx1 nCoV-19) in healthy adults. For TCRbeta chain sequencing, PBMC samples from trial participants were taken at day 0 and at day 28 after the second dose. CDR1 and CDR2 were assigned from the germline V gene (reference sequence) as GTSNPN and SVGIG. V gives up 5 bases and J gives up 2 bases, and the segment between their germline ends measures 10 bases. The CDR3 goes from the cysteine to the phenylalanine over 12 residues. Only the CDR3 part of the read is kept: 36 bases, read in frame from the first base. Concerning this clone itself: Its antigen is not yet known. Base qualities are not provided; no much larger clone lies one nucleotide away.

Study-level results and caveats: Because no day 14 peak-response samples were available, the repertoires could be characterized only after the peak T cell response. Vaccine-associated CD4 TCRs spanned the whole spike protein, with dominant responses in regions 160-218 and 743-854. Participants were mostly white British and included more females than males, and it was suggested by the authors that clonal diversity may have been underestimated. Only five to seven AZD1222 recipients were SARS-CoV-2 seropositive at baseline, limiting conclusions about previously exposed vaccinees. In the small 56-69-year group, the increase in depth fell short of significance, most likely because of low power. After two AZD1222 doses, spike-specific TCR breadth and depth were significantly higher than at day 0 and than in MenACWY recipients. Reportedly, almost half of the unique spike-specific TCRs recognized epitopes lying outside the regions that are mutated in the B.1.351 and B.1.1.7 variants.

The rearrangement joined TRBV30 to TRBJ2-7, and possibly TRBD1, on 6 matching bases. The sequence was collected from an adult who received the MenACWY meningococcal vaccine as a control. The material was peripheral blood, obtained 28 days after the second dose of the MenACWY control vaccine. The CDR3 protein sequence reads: CAWGTLTYEQYF. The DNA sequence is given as TGTGCCTGGGGGACACTTACCTACGAGCAGTACTTC.